This T cell receptor (beta chain) was identified during a study of cytomegalovirus exposure and HLA in healthy donors. The CDR3 extends over 16 amino acids. Germline-derived CDR1 and CDR2 are MNHNS and SASEGT. Trimming shortened V by 4 bases and J by 6 bases, and 20 bases separated the two germline ends. As for the donors, each was a healthy bone marrow donor. Nobody recorded the CMV serostatus of this donor. The sample holds a few counts of this clone. Its antigen is undetermined. Findings and limits, study-wide: DRB1 had the most TCR associations and HLA-C the fewest, a later analysis found, with rates varying by HLA locus.

PCR employed 60 Vbeta and 13 Jbeta primers. Assay: immunoSEQ multiplex PCR; the TCRdb copy retains only in-frame clones and omits some. The sample holds some 80,000 clones, 70% to 85% seen once. Sample: PBMCs. This sequence was found in a human donor in good health. The genes are TRBV6-1 and TRBJ2-3, with a possible D match to TRBD2 (6 bases). CDR3 region: CASSVHGTSEVDTQYF. The CDR3 nucleotides are TGTGCCAGCAGTGTTCATGGGACTTCTGAGGTGGATACGCAGTATTTT.